Sequencing of this TCR beta chain was carried out in a study of blood T cell repertoires in COVID-19. Study-level information: Italy, Spain and the United States were the sources of the convalescent and acute COVID-19 samples. Nucleic acid was either cDNA or gDNA, and it came from T cells, B-cell-depleted T cells, or PBMCs.

Authors' processing steps: Quantification of nucleated cells was approximated via reference gene primer amplification. Measured with immunoSEQ multiplex PCR; TCRdb has only the in-frame clones, and not every one. V and J calls and clone size are given by that table; D and trimming were obtained from the DNA. The sample carries tens of thousands of clones, roughly 88% recorded once. Enrollment of patients from Seattle took place during active infection, with longitudinal follow-up. This CDR3 comprises 15 residues. Losses at the gene ends were 2 bases for V and 0 bases for J; bases not matched to a gene: 2. Germline lookup yields CDR1 SGHKS and CDR2 YYEKEE (reference sequence).

The sequence derives from a woman older than 75 with COVID-19, enrolled during active disease. The rearrangement links TRBV5-5 to TRBJ1-5; 7 nucleotides match TRBD1. The sequenced material came from peripheral blood. CDR3 in amino acids: CASSLWTGSNQPQHF. CDR3 sequence (DNA): TGTGCCAGCAGCTTATGGACAGGTAGCAATCAGCCCCAGCATTTT.